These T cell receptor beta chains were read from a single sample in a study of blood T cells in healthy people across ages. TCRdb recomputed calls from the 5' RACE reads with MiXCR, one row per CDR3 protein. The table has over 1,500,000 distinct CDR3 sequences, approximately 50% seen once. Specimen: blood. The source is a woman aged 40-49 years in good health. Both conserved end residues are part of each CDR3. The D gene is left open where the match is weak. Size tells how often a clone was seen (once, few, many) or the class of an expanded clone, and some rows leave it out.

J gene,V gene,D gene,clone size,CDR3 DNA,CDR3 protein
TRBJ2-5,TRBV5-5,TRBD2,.,TGTGCCAGCAGTTACGTAGCGGGGTCCCTCCACTTC,CASSYVAGSLHF
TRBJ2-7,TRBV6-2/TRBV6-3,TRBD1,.,TGTGCCAGTATAGGGGGCATCCGCTACGAGCAGTACTTC,CASIGGIRYEQYF
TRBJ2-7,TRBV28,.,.,TGTGCCAGCAGTCTGACTCGACTGGGGCAGTACTTC,CASSLTRLGQYF
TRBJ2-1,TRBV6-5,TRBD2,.,TGTGCCAGCAGTTGGACTAGGTATCTGAGTGAGCAGTTCTTC,CASSWTRYLSEQFF
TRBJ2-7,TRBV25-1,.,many,TGTGCCAGCAGTACCGACGGTTACGAGCAGTACTTC,CASSTDGYEQYF
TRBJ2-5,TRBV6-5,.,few,TGTGCCAGCAGTTCTCTACAGACCCAGTACTTC,CASSSLQTQYF
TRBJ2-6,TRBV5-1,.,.,TGCGCGACCGGTGCAGACTCTGGGGCCAACGTCCTGACTTTC,CATGADSGANVLTF
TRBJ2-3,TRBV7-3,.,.,TGTGCCAGCAGCCTGGGGGGGGGGCCCATCACAGATACGCAGTATTTT,CASSLGGGPITDTQYF
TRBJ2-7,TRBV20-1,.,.,TGCAGTGCTCATGTGACTGAGGACTACGAGCAGTACTTC,CSAHVTEDYEQYF
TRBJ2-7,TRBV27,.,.,TGTGCCAGCAGTACAACAGGGAACGAGCAGTACTTC,CASSTTGNEQYF
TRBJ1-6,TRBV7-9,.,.,TGTGCCAGCAGCTTAGAGACGAGGGTAACACCCCTCCACTTT,CASSLETRVTPLHF
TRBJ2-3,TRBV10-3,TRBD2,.,TGTGCCACCCTGACTAGCGGGGGGGAGCCTAGCACAGATACGCAGTATTTT,CATLTSGGEPSTDTQYF
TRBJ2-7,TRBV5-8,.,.,TGTGCCAGCAGCTTGGACAGGGCAAACTCCTACGAGCAGTACTTC,CASSLDRANSYEQYF
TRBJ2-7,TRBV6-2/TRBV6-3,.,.,TGTGCCAGCAGTTCGATTGGAGGGCAGGGGTTCCACGAGCAGTACTTC,CASSSIGGQGFHEQYF
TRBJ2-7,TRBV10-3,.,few,TGTGCCATCAGTACCGGGACGGGTGACTACGAGCAGTACTTC,CAISTGTGDYEQYF
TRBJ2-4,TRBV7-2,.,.,TGTGCCAGCAGCTTAGAGGTTGCTCGAGCCAAAAACATTCAGTACTTC,CASSLEVARAKNIQYF
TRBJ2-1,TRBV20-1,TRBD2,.,TGCAGTGCTTTTAGCGGGGGGGTCAATGAGCAGTTCTTC,CSAFSGGVNEQFF
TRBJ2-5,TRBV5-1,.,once,TGCGCCAGCAGCAAGGACATGCCGGAGACCCAGTACTTC,CASSKDMPETQYF
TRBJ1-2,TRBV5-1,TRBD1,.,TGCGCCAGCAGCTTTCGGGGACAGGGGGCCTCCCATTCTAACTATGGCTACACCTTC,CASSFRGQGASHSNYGYTF
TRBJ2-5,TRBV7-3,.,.,TGTGCCAGCAGCTTAGCGGGGGCCAACCATCCGCCACCAGAGACCCAGTACTTC,CASSLAGANHPPPETQYF
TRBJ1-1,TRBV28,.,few,TGTGCCAGCAGGTACAGGAACACTGAAGCTTTCTTT,CASRYRNTEAFF
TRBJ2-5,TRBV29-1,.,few,TGCAGCGTTGCGTCGGATAAGGAGACCCAGTACTTC,CSVASDKETQYF
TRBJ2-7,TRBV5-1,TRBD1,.,TGCGCCAGCAGCGAGGACAGGGACAGCAGGTACGAGCAGTACTTC,CASSEDRDSRYEQYF
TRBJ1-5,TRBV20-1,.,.,TGCAGTGCTAGATTGGCATCCAGGGATCAGCCCCAGCATTTT,CSARLASRDQPQHF
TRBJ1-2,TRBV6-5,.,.,TGTGCCAGCAGTTACAGGGGGGGGCCGGGTGGCTACACCTTC,CASSYRGGPGGYTF
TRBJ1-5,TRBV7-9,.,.,TGTGCCAGCAACCCCCTAGGGGGGGGGGATAGCAATCAGCCCCAGCATTTT,CASNPLGGGDSNQPQHF
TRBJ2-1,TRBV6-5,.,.,TGTGCCAGCAGTTACCAGGGGGGCCGAAGCTCCTACAATGAGCAGTTCTTC,CASSYQGGRSSYNEQFF
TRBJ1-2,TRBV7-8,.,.,TGTGCCAGCAGCGTACCGGGGTTAGACTATGGCTACACCTTC,CASSVPGLDYGYTF
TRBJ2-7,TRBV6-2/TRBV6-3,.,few,TGTGCCAGCAGTTACCCAACCCTAAGCTACGAGCAGTACTTC,CASSYPTLSYEQYF
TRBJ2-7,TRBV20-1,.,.,TGCAGTGCCGACACATCCTACGAGCAGTACTTC,CSADTSYEQYF
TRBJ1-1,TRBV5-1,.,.,TGCGCCAGCAGCGCCACACTGGACACTGAAGCTTTCTTT,CASSATLDTEAFF
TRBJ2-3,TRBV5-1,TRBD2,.,TGCGCCGGCAGCGAAGGCGGGACTAGCAAAACAGATACGCAGTATTTT,CAGSEGGTSKTDTQYF
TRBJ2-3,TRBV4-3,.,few,TGCGCCAGCAGCCAAGGGCGACAGAGCACAGATACGCAGTATTTT,CASSQGRQSTDTQYF
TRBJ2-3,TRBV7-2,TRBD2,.,TGTGCCAGCAGCTTTTCCGGACTAGACACAGATACGCAGTATTTT,CASSFSGLDTDTQYF
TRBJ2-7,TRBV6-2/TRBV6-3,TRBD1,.,TGTGCCAGCAGCCTCGACAGGGTGGTCCACGAGCAGTACTTC,CASSLDRVVHEQYF
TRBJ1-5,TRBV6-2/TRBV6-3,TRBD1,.,TGTGCCAGCAGTACCGGACAGGGGGCGTTCAATCAGCCCCAGCATTTT,CASSTGQGAFNQPQHF
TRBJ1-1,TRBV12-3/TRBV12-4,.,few,TGTGCCAGCAGTCCCGCCGGGGGATGGGAAGCTTTCTTT,CASSPAGGWEAFF
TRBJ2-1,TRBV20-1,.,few,TGCAGTGCTAGAGGTGACGGAAACGAGCAGTTCTTC,CSARGDGNEQFF
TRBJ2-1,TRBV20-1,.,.,TGCAGTGCTGCATCCTTGGGGAATGAGCAGTTCTTC,CSAASLGNEQFF
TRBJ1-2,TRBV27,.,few,TGTGCCAGCAGTTTATCGCAGGGGATCTATGGCTACACCTTC,CASSLSQGIYGYTF
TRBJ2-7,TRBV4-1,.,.,TGCGCCAGCAGCCAAGAAATCCTGCCTTCCTACGAGCAGTACTTC,CASSQEILPSYEQYF
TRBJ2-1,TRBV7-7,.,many,TGTGCCAGCAGCTTATGGGGGGCAGATGAGCAGTTCTTC,CASSLWGADEQFF
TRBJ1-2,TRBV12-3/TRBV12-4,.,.,TGTGCCAGCAGTGCCGACAGTTTAACGGGCTACACCTTC,CASSADSLTGYTF
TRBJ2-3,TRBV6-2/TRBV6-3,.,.,TGTGCCAGCAATGTGTTGCGGAGCACAGATACGCAGTATTTT,CASNVLRSTDTQYF
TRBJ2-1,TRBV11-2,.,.,TGTGCCAGCAGCTTAGATCCACTAGTTCTGGATGAGCAGTTCTTC,CASSLDPLVLDEQFF
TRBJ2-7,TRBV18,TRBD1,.,TGTGCCAGCTCACCACTGGACAGGGGATTCTCCTACGAGCAGTACTTC,CASSPLDRGFSYEQYF
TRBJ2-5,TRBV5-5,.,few,TGTGCCAGCAGCACTCGGGACTTACAAGAGACCCAGTACTTC,CASSTRDLQETQYF
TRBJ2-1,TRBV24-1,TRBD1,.,TGTGCCACCAGTGATTTGACAGGGGGTTACAATGAGCAGTTCTTC,CATSDLTGGYNEQFF
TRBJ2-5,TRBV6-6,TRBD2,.,TGTGCCAGCAGTTACCGGGGGGGGAGCCAAGAGACCCAGTACTTC,CASSYRGGSQETQYF
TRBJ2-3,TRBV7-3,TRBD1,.,TGTGCCGGCAGCTGGCGGACAGGATTTACAGATACGCAGTATTTT,CAGSWRTGFTDTQYF
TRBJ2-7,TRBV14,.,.,TGTGCCAGCAGCCAAGACGCCGGGACACCCTACGAGCAGTACTTC,CASSQDAGTPYEQYF
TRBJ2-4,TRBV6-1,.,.,TGTGCCAGCCGCCATTTCGCGGGGTCCCCGTACTTC,CASRHFAGSPYF
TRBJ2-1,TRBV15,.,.,TGTGCCACCAGCAGAGATGGGATTCTTCGCAATGAGCAGTTCTTC,CATSRDGILRNEQFF
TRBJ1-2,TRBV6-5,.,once,TGTGCCAGCAGTTACTGGGGTCACAACTATGGCTACACCTTC,CASSYWGHNYGYTF
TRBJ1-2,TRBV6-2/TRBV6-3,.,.,TGTGCCAGCAGTTATTCGACAGCCTTAGGCTACACCTTC,CASSYSTALGYTF
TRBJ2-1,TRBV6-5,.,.,TGTGCCAGCAGCAGACAGAAGACCTACGAGCAGTTCTTC,CASSRQKTYEQFF